This TCR beta chain was identified during a study of CD4+ T cells in melanoma. On this clone: Its target is not known.

Study-wide points: Reportedly, melanoma neoantigen-specific CD4+ T cells showed varied differentiation states. CD8+ T cell, macrophage and B cell function reportedly correlated with neoantigen-specific CD4+ T cells.

CDR1 is GTSNPN and CDR2 is SVGIG in the germline V gene (reference sequence). The V end lost 3 bases, the J end lost 2 bases, and 9 bases lay between the germline ends. The length of the CDR3 is 13 residues. The repertoire was sequenced with immunoSEQ multiplex PCR; TCRdb's copy has only in-frame clones and lacks some. The sample consists of 110,000 to 150,000 clones, nearly 95% of them appearing once. This receptor was identified in a human donor with melanoma. The chain employs TRBV30 and TRBJ2-3, with D possibly matching TRBD2 (6 bases). DNA of the CDR3: TGTGCCTGGAGCCGACTAGACACAGATACGCAGTATTTT. Translating gives CAWSRLDTDTQYF.